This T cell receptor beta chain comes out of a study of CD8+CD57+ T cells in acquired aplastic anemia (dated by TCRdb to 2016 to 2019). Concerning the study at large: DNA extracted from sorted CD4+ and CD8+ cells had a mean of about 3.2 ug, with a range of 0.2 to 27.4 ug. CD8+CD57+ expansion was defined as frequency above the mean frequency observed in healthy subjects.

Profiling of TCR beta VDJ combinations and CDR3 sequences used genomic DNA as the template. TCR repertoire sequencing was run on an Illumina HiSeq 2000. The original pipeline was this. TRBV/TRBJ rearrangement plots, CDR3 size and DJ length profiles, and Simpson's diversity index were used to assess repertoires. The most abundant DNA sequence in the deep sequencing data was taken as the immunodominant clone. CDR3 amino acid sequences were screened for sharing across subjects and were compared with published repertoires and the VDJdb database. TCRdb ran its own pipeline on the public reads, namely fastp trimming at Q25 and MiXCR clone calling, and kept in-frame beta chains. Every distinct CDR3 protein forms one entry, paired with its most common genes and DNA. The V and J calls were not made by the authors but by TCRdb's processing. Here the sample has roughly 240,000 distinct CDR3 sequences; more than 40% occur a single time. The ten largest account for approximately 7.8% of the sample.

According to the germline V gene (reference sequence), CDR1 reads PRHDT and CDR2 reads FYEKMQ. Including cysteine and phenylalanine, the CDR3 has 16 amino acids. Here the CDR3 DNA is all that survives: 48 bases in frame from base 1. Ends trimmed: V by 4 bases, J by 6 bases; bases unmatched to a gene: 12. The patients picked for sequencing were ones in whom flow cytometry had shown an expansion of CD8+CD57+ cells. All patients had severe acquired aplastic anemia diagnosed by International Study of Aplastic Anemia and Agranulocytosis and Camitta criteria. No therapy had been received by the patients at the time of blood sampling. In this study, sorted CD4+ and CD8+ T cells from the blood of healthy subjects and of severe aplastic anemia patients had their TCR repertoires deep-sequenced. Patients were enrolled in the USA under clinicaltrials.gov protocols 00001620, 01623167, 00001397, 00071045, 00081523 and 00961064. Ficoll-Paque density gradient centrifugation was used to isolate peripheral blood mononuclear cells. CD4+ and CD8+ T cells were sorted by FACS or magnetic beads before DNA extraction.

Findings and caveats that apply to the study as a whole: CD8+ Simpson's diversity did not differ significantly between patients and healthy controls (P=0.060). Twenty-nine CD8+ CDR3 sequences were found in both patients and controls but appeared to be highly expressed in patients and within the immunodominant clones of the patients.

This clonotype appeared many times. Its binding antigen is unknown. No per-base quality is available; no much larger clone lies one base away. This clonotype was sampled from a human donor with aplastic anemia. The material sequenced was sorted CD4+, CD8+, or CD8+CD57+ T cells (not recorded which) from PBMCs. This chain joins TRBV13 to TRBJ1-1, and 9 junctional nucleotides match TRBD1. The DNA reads TGTGCCAGCAGCTCTACCTGGGACAGGGATGATCCTGAAGCTTTCTTT. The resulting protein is CASSSTWDRDDPEAFF.